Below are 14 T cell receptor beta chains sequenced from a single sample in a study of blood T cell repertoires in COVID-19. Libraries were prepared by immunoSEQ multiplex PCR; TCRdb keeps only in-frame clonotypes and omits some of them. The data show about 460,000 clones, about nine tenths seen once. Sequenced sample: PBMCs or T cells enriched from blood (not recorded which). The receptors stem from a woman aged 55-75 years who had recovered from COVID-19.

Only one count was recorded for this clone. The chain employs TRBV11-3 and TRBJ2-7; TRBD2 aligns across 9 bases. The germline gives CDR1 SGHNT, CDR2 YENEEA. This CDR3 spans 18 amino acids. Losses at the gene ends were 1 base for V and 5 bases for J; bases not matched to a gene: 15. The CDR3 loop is CASSLGSWRGGSSNEQYF. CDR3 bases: TGTGCCAGCAGCTTAGGGAGTTGGCGGGGGGGTTCTTCGAACGAGCAGTACTTC.

The CDR3 nucleotides read TGCGCCAGCAGCATCGGACCGACAGGGCGAGATACCGGGGAGCTGTTTTTT. Its protein product is CASSIGPTGRDTGELFF. The rearrangement uses TRBV5-1 and TRBJ2-2; 7 bases agree with TRBD1. Germline CDR1 reads SGHRS; CDR2 reads YFSETQ. V lost 4 bases, J lost 5 bases, and 14 bases stayed unmatched. The CDR3 consists of 17 residues. Filled out from reference TRBV5-1 and TRBJ2-2, the complete variable domain reads KAGVTQTPRYLIKTRGQQVTLSCSPISGHRSVSWYQQTPGQGLQFLFEYFSETQRNKGNFPGRFSGRQFSNSRSEMNVSTLELGDSALYLCASSIGPTGRDTGELFFGEGSRLTVL.

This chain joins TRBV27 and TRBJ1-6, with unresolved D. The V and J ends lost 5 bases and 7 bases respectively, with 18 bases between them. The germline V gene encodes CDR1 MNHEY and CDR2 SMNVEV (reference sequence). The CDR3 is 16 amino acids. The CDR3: CASSPRTGRTNSPLHF. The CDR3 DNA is TGTGCCAGCAGTCCCCGTACCGGGAGAACAAATTCACCCCTCCACTTT.

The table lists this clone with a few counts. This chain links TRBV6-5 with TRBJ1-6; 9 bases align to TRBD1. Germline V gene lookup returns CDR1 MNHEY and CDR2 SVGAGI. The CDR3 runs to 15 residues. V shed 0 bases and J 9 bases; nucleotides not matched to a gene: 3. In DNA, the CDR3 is TGTGCCAGCAGTTACTCGTGGGACAGGGCTTCACCCCTCCACTTT. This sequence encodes CASSYSWDRASPLHF.

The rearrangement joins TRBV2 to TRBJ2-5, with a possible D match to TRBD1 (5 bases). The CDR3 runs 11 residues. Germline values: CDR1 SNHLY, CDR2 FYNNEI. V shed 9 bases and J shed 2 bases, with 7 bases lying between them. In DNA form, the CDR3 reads TGTGCCAGACAGGAGCAAGAGACCCAGTACTTC. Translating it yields CARQEQETQYF. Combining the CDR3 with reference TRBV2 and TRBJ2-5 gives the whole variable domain EPEVTQTPSHQVTQMGQEVILRCVPISNHLYFYWYRQILGQKVEFLVSFYNNEISEKSEIFDDQFSVERPDGSNFTLKIRSTKLEDSAMYFCARQEQETQYFGPGTRLLVL.

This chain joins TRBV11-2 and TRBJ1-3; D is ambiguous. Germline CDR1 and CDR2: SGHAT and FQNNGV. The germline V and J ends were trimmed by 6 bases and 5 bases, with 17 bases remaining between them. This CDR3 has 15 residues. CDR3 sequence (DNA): TGTGCCAGCAGGAGTTACGAGTCGCGTCGAAACACCATATATTTT. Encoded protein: CASRSYESRRNTIYF.

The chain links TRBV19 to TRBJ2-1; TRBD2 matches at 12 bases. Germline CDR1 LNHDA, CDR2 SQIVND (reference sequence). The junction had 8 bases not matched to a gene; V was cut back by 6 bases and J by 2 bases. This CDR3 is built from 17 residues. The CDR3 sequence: CASSRGLAGSTYNEQFF. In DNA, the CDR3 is TGTGCCAGTAGCCGCGGACTAGCGGGGTCCACCTACAATGAGCAGTTCTTC.

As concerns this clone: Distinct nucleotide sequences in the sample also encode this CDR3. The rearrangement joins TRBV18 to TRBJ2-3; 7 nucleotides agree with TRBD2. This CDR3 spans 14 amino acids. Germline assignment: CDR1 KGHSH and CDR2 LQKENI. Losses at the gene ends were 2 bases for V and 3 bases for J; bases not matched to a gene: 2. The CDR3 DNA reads TGTGCCAGCTCACCAGGCGGGGGTACAGATACGCAGTATTTT. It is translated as CASSPGGGTDTQYF.

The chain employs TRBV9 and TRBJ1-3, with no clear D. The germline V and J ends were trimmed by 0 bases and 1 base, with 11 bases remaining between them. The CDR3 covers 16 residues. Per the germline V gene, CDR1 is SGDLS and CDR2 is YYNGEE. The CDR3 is CASSVEGSGSGNTIYF. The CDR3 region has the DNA TGTGCCAGCAGCGTAGAAGGGTCGGGGTCTGGAAACACCATATATTTT.

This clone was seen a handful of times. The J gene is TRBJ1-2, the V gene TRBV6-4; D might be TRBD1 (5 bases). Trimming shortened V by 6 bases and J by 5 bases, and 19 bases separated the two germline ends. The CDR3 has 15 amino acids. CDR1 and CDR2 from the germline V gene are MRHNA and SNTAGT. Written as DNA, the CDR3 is TGTGCCAGCAGACCCGCGGATGGGGCCGGGTATGGCTACACCTTC. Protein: CASRPADGAGYGYTF.

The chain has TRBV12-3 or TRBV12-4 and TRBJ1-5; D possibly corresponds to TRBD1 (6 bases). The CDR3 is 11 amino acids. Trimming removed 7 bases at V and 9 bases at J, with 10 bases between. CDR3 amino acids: CASTQGGPQHF. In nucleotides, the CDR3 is TGTGCCAGCACCCAAGGGGGGCCCCAGCATTTT.

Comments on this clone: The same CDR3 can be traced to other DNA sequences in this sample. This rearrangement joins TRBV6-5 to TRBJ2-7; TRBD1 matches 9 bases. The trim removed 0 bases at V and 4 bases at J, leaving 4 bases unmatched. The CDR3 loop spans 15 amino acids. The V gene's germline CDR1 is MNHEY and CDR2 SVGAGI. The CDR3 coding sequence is TGTGCCAGCAGTTACTCCGGGACAGGGACATACGAGCAGTACTTC. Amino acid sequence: CASSYSGTGTYEQYF.

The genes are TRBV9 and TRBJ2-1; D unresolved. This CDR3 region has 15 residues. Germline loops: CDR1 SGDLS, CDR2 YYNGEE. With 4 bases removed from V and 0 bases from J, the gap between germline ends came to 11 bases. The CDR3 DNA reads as TGTGCCAGCAGCCCACTCAGGTTCTCCTACAATGAGCAGTTCTTC. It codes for CASSPLRFSYNEQFF.

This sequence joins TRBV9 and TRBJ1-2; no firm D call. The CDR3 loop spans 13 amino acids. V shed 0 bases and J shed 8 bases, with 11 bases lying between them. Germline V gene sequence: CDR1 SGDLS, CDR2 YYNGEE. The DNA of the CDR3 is TGTGCCAGCAGCGTAGATAAGAGGGCAGGCTACACCTTC. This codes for CASSVDKRAGYTF.